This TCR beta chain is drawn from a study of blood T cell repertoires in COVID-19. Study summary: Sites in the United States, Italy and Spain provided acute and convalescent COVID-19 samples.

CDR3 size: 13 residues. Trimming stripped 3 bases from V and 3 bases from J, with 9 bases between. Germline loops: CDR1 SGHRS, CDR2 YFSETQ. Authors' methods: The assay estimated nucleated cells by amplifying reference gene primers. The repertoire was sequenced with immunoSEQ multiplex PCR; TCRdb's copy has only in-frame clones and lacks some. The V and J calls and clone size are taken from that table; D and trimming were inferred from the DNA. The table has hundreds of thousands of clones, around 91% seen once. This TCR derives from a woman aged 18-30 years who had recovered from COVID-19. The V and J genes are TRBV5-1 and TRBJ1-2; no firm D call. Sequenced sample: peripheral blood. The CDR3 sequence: CASSYLRDYGYTF. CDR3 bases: TGCGCCAGCAGCTACCTCCGGGACTATGGCTACACCTTC.